Listed here are 9 T cell receptor beta chains from one sample, sequenced in a study of blood T cell repertoires in COVID-19. Data came from immunoSEQ multiplex PCR; TCRdb stores just in-frame clones and leaves some out. Here the sample spans about 150,000 clones, roughly 85% being singletons. Sequenced input: peripheral blood. These receptors came from an elderly woman with active or convalescent COVID-19.

V is TRBV6-4 and J is TRBJ2-1, with TRBD2 matching over 7 bases. Germline loops: CDR1 MRHNA, CDR2 SNTAGT. The V gene end was trimmed by 1 base and the J gene end by 6 bases; junction bases not matched to a gene: 9. The CDR3 loop spans 16 amino acids. The CDR3 protein is CASSDFPQTSFNEQFF. As DNA, the CDR3 is TGTGCCAGCAGTGACTTCCCCCAGACTAGCTTCAATGAGCAGTTCTTC.

This clone was recorded once. V gene TRBV20-1 combines with J gene TRBJ2-3; D unclear. Germline CDR1 and CDR2: DFQATT and SNEGSKA (reference sequence). This CDR3 comprises 11 residues. The V end lost 6 bases, the J end lost 11 bases, and 15 bases lay between the germline ends. CDR3 region: CSASSVTGQYF. The CDR3 nucleotides read TGCAGTGCGTCATCCGTCACCGGGCAGTATTTT.

The CDR3 here is CASSERYGYTF. The CDR3 DNA is TGTGCCAGCAGTGAACGGTATGGCTACACCTTC. The chain carries TRBV6-1 and TRBJ1-2; D is ambiguous. Germline CDR1 and CDR2: MNHNS and SASEGT. Trimming pared 2 bases from V and 5 bases from J, leaving 3 bases between. The CDR3 sequence is 11 residues long.

This chain connects TRBV2 to TRBJ1-2; perhaps TRBD1 as D (5 bases). In germline, CDR1 is SNHLY, CDR2 FYNNEI. CDR3 size: 10 residues. With 9 bases removed from V and 10 bases from J, the gap between germline ends came to 12 bases. For the CDR3, the DNA is TGTGCCAGTGGGGGGGGTGCCTACACCTTC. The encoded protein is CASGGGAYTF.

This chain links TRBV7-3 with TRBJ2-1; TRBD2 aligns across 11 bases. The junction had 6 bases not matched to a gene; V was cut back by 5 bases and J by 6 bases. The germline V gene encodes CDR1 SGHTA and CDR2 FQGTGA. The CDR3 totals 15 residues. CDR3 sequence: CASSLLAGDFNEQFF. DNA of the CDR3: TGTGCCAGCAGCCTACTAGCGGGAGACTTCAATGAGCAGTTCTTC. Looking up the rest from reference TRBV7-3 and TRBJ2-1 gives the full variable domain: GAGVSQTPSNKVTEKGKYVELRCDPISGHTALYWYRQSLGQGPEFLIYFQGTGAADDSGLPNDRFFAVRPEGSVSTLKIQRTERGDSAVYLCASSLLAGDFNEQFFGPGTRLTVL.

This clone was seen a handful of times. The CDR3 DNA reads as TGTGCCAGCAGCAAACAGGGGAGGGAGGGGAACACTGAAGCTTTCTTT. Its protein product is CASSKQGREGNTEAFF. V gene TRBV21-1 combines with J gene TRBJ1-1. TRBV21-1 is a listed pseudogene. The CDR3 is made up of 16 amino acids.

The chain has TRBV5-6 and TRBJ1-5, with 7 bases that match TRBD1. CDR1 SGHDT and CDR2 YYEEEE come from the germline V gene. This CDR3 contains 14 residues. V gave up 5 bases and J gave up 3 bases; unmatched junction bases: 5. The CDR3 sequence is CASSPRGTNQPQHF. The CDR3 DNA is TGTGCCAGCAGTCCCAGGGGGACCAATCAGCCCCAGCATTTT.

This rearrangement joins TRBV7-9 to TRBJ2-7; tentative D call: TRBD2 (6 bases). This CDR3 spans 13 amino acids. Germline V gene sequence: CDR1 SEHNR, CDR2 FQNEAQ (reference sequence). V was cut by 7 bases and J by 4 bases, with 14 bases left in between. For the CDR3, the DNA is TGTGCCAGCACCTCGACTAGTATTTACGAGCAGTACTTC. Encoded protein: CASTSTSIYEQYF.

This chain uses TRBV7-8 with TRBJ1-5, with 9 positions matching TRBD1. The length of the CDR3 is 15 residues. V shed 4 bases and J 5 bases; nucleotides not matched to a gene: 6. Germline CDR1 is SGHVS and CDR2 is FQNEAQ. CDR3 sequence: CASSSRDREYQPQHF. The CDR3 DNA is TGTGCCAGCAGCTCCCGGGACAGGGAGTATCAGCCCCAGCATTTT. The full variable domain, completed using reference TRBV7-8 and TRBJ1-5, is GAGVSQSPRYKVAKRGQDVALRCDPISGHVSLFWYQQALGQGPEFLTYFQNEAQLDKSGLPSDRFFAERPEGSVSTLKIQRTQQEDSAVYLCASSSRDREYQPQHFGDGTRLSIL.